This entry describes one T cell receptor beta chain. In the original processing: Reference gene primer amplification yielded estimated nucleated cell counts. Profiled with immunoSEQ multiplex PCR; TCRdb holds only in-frame clones, not every one. That table is the source of V, J and clone size, and D and trimming were worked out from the DNA. The data contain 200,000 to 250,000 clones, 84% of them singletons. The data derive from a study of blood T cell repertoires in COVID-19. Study-wide context: The analysed material was cDNA or gDNA that came from T cells, B-cell-depleted T cells, or PBMCs.

Sequencing was carried out using peripheral blood. The clonotype originates from a woman aged 50 to 60 with active or convalescent COVID-19.

The CDR3 is CASSDSPGGNSPLHF. DNA for the CDR3: TGTGCCAGCAGTGACTCGCCAGGGGGTAATTCACCCCTCCACTTT. The rearrangement joins TRBV6-4 to TRBJ1-6; 7 bases fit TRBD1. Germline CDR1 MRHNA, CDR2 SNTAGT. The CDR3 sequence is 15 residues long. The J segment lost 6 bases and the V segment lost 0 bases, leaving 2 bases of the junction unmatched.